This entry concerns a single T cell receptor beta chain. The data were obtained in a study of blood T cell repertoires in COVID-19. On the study more broadly: There were acute and convalescent COVID-19 samples, and they came from the United States, Italy and Spain. In each case, the material was cDNA or gDNA derived from T cells, B-cell-depleted T cells, or PBMCs.

Per the study methods: Amplified reference gene primers provided the basis for estimating nucleated cell counts. The method was immunoSEQ multiplex PCR; TCRdb's version includes in-frame clones alone and lacks a portion of them. V and J calls and clone size are as listed in that table; D and trimming were resolved from the DNA. The top ten hold approximately 8.7% of the sample, which has around 99,000 clones, around 80% seen once. Germline trimming cut 5 bases from V and 5 bases from J; bases unmatched to any gene: 4. The CDR3 is made up of 14 amino acids. Germline V gene lookup returns CDR1 LGHDT and CDR2 YNNKEL (reference sequence).

J is TRBJ2-2 and V is TRBV3-1 (or the pseudogene TRBV3-2); 8 nucleotides match TRBD1. Sequenced sample: peripheral blood. This receptor was taken from a man aged 50 or older who had recovered from COVID-19. For the CDR3, the DNA is TGTGCCAGCAGCAAACGACAGGGGACCGGGGAGCTGTTTTTT. The encoded protein is CASSKRQGTGELFF.